This TCR beta chain was recovered during a study of control samples from healthy donors and cancer patients. With 4 bases removed from V and 5 bases from J, the gap between germline ends came to 15 bases. CDR3 size: 14 residues. Germline V CDR1 and CDR2: KGHSH, LQKENI. The protocol was immunoSEQ multiplex PCR, while the TCRdb copy is restricted to in-frame clones and leaves out a portion. The repertoire holds 150,000 or so clones, just under 95% seen once, with approximately 15% in the top ten. This chain uses TRBV18 with TRBJ2-7; perhaps TRBD1 as D (6 bases). The sample comprised PBMCs. This TCR came from a man aged 55 to 70 with colorectal cancer. The CDR3 protein is CASSLQGPRDEQYF. In DNA form, the CDR3 reads TGTGCCAGCTCACTACAGGGTCCTAGGGACGAGCAGTACTTC.